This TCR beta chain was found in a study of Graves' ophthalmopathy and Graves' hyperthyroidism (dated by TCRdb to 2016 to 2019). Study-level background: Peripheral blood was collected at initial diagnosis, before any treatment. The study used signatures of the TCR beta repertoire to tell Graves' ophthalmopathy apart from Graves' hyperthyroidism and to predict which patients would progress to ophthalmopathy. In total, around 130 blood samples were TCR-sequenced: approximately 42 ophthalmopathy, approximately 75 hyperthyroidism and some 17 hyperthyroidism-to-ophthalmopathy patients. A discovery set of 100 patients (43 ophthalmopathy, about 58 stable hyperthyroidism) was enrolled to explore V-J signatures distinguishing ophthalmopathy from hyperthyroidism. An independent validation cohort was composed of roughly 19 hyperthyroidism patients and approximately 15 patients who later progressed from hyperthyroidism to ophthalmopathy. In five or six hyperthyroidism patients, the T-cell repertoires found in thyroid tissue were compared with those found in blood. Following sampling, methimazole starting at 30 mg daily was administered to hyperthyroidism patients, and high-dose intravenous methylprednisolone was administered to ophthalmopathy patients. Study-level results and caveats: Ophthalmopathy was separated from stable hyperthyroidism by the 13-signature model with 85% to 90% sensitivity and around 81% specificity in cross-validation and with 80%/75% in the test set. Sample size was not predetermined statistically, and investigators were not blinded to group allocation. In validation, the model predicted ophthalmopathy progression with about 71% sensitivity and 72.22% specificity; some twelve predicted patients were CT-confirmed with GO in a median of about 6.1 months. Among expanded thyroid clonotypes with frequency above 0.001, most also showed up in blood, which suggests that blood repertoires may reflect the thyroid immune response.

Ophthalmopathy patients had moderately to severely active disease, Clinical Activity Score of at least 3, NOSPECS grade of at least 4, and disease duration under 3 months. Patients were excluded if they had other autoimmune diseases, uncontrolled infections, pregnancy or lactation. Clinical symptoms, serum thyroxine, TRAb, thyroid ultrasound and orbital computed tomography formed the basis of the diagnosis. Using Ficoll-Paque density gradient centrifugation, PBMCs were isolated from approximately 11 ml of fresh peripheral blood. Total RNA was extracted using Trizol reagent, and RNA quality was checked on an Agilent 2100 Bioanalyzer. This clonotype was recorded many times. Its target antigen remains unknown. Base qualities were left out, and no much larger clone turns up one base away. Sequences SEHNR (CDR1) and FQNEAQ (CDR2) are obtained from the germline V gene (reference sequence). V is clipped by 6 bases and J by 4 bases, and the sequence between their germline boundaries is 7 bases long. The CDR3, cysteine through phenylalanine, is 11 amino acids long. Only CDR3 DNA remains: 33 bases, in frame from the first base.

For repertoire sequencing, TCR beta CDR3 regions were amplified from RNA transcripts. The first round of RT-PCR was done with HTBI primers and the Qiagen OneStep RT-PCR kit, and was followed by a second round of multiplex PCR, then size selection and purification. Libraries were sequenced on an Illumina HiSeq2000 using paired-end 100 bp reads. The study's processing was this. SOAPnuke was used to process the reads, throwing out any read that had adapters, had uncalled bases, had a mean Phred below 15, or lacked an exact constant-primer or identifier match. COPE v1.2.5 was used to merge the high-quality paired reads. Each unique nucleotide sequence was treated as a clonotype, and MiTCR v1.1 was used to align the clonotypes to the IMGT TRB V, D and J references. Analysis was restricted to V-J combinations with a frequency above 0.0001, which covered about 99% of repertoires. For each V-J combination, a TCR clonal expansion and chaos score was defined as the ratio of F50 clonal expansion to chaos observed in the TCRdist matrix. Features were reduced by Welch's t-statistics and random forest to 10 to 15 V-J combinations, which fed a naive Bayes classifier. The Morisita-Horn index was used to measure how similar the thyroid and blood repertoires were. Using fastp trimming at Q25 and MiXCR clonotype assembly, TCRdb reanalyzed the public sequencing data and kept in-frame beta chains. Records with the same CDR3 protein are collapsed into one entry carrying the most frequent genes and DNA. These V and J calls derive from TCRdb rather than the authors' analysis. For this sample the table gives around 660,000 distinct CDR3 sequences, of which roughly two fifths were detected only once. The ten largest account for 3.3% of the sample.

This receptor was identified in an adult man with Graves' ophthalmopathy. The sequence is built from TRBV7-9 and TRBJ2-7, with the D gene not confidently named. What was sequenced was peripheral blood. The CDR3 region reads CASSPNYEQYF. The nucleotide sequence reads TGTGCCAGCAGTCCCAATTACGAGCAGTACTTC.